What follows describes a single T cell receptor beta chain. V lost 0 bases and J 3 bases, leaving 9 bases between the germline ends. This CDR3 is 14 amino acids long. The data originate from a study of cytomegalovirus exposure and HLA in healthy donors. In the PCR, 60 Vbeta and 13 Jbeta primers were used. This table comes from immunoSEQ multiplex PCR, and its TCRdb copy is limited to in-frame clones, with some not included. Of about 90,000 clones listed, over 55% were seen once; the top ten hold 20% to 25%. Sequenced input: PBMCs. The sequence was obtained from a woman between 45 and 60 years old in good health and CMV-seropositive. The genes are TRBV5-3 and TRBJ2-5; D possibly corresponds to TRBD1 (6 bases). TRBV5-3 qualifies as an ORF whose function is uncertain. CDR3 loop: CARSLGTVEETQYF. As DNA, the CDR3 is TGTGCCAGAAGCTTGGGGACAGTTGAAGAGACCCAGTACTTC.